The entry that follows covers one T cell receptor beta chain sequence. Its antigen is currently unknown. A multiplex PCR was run with 60 Vbeta primers and 13 Jbeta primers. Only in-frame clones appear in the TCRdb table, and some are missing; sequencing was by immunoSEQ multiplex PCR. The sample holds roughly 77,000 clones. V was trimmed by 5 bases and J by 6 bases, leaving 11 bases between them. The CDR3 runs 13 residues. CDR1 is LNHNV, CDR2 YYDKDF, per germline (reference sequence). The sample belongs to a study of cytomegalovirus exposure and HLA in healthy donors. Study-wide results and limits: Analysis was performed later, and it showed HLA-associated TCR beta chains to be more clonally expanded than equally common others. The classifier was said to identify cytomegalovirus status with high specificity and sensitivity. The authors reported that TCR beta sequences could predict HLA-A and HLA-B alleles. These predictions were accurate for most subjects in the first cohort. A later analysis found common viral pathogens apparently linked to several of the most significant clusters.

The chain has TRBV15 and TRBJ1-5; D not resolved. The sequenced material came from PBMCs. This receptor was identified in a young man in good health and CMV-seronegative. The CDR3 DNA sequence: TGTGCCACCAGCCCGTTAGCGAGTCAGCCCCAGCATTTT. This codes for CATSPLASQPQHF.